Below, 9 T cell receptor beta chains from the same sample are listed, as sequenced in a study of T cell responses to AZD1222 COVID-19 vaccine. Clones were sequenced by immunoSEQ multiplex PCR, and TCRdb holds only the in-frame ones, with some missing. This repertoire shows over 60,000 clones, 80% found once; its top ten account for around 15%. The sample was peripheral blood, taken 28 days after the second AZD1222 dose. The receptors were gathered from an adult who received the AZD1222 COVID-19 vaccine.

The V gene is TRBV12-5, the J gene TRBJ2-5; D remains ambiguous. CDR3 length: 11 amino acids. The V gene's germline CDR1 is LGHNT and CDR2 FRNRAP. Trimming took 9 bases from V and 5 from J, leaving 10 bases between them. In nucleotides, the CDR3 is TGTGCTAGCGGTCTGTTCGAGACCCAGTACTTC. Its protein is CASGLFETQYF.

The V call is TRBV20-1, the J call TRBJ1-1, with D possibly matching TRBD1 (5 bases). Between the trimmed V and J ends, which lost 3 bases and 5 bases, there was a span of 16 bases. The CDR3 sequence is 14 residues long. Looked up from germline, CDR1 is DFQATT and CDR2 is SNEGSKA (reference sequence). The DNA of the CDR3 is TGCAGTGCTAGTGTAAACGGGGGGTGGACTGAAGCTTTCTTT. Translating gives CSASVNGGWTEAFF.

The V call is TRBV5-1, the J call TRBJ2-7, with D perhaps TRBD2 (6 bases). The length of the CDR3 is 15 residues. Per the germline V gene, CDR1 is SGHRS and CDR2 is YFSETQ. V was trimmed by 0 bases and J by 2 bases, leaving 12 bases between them. CDR3 sequence: CASSLERETTYEQYF. The CDR3 DNA follows: TGCGCCAGCAGCTTGGAACGGGAGACGACCTACGAGCAGTACTTC.

The chain employs TRBV10-3 and TRBJ2-3, with a weak D call TRBD1 (5 bases). Germline V gene lookup returns CDR1 ENHRY and CDR2 SYGVKD. This CDR3 contains 15 residues. The germline V and J ends were trimmed by 4 bases and 1 base, with 12 bases remaining between them. CDR3 sequence reads: CAISGQGVGTDTQYF. The CDR3 DNA reads TGTGCCATCAGTGGTCAGGGTGTGGGCACAGATACGCAGTATTTT.

The chain joins TRBV7-2 to TRBJ1-3; D is undetermined. V was cut by 3 bases and J by 4 bases, with 10 bases left in between. CDR1 is SGHTA and CDR2 is FQGNSA in the germline V gene. This CDR3 is built from 14 residues. The CDR3: CASSLSPGGNTIYF. CDR3 nucleotide sequence: TGTGCCAGCAGCTTGTCCCCGGGCGGAAACACCATATATTTT.

The genes are TRBV30 and TRBJ1-1; the D is unclear. Trimming removed 7 bases at V and 11 bases at J, with 20 bases between. The CDR3 length is 12 residues. Per the germline V gene, CDR1 is GTSNPN and CDR2 is SVGIG (reference sequence). The CDR3 loop is CASSRARLGAFF. The CDR3 DNA reads as TGTGCCTCCTCAAGGGCACGTTTAGGGGCTTTCTTT. Full variable domain (missing parts from reference TRBV30 and TRBJ1-1): SQTIHQWPATLVQPVGSPLSLECTVEGTSNPNLYWYRQAAGRGLQLLFYSVGIGQISSEVPQNLSASRPQDRQFILSSKKLLLSDSGFYLCASSRARLGAFFGQGTRLTVV.

Only a few counts were recorded for this clone. J is TRBJ2-3 and V is TRBV3-1 (or the pseudogene TRBV3-2); 7 positions agree with TRBD1. This CDR3 is 12 amino acids long. CDR1 LGHDT and CDR2 YNNKEL come from the germline V gene (reference sequence). Trimming took 7 bases from V and 4 from J; bases not matched to a gene: 2. In DNA form, the CDR3 reads TGTGCCAGCAAAGGGGGCTCAGATACGCAGTATTTT. It encodes CASKGGSDTQYF.

This clone was detected only once. V is TRBV7-2 and J is TRBJ2-7; D gene ambiguous. The CDR3 loop spans 13 amino acids. With 6 bases removed from V and 1 base from J, the gap between germline ends came to 10 bases. In germline, CDR1 is SGHTA, CDR2 FQGNSA. The CDR3 DNA reads TGTGCCAGCAGGACTGGGCCTTCCTACGAGCAGTACTTC. Translation: CASRTGPSYEQYF.

This sequence joins TRBV7-9 and TRBJ1-2; 11 nucleotides match TRBD1. There are 14 residues in the CDR3. The germline CDR1 and CDR2 sequences are SEHNR and FQNEAQ (reference sequence). V shed 5 bases, J shed 7 bases, and the junction held 6 bases outside the gene matches. The CDR3 DNA follows: TGTGCCAGCAGCCCGGGACAGGGGGTTTTTGGCTACACCTTC. This codes for CASSPGQGVFGYTF.